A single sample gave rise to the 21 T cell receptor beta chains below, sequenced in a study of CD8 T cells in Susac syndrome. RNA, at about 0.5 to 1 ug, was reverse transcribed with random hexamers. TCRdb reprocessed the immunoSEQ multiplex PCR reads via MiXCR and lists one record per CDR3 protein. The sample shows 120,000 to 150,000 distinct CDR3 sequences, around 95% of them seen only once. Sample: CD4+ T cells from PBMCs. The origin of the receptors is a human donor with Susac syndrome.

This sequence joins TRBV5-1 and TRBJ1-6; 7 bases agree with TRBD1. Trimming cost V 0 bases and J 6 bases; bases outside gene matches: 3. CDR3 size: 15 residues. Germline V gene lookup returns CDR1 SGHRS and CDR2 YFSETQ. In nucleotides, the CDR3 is TGCGCCAGCAGCTTGGAGGGACAGTCTAATTCACCCCTCCACTTT. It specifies CASSLEGQSNSPLHF.

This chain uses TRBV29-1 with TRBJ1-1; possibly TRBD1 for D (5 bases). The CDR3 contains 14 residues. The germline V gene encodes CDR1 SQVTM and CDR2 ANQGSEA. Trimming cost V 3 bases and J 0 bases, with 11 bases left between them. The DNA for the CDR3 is TGCAGCGTTGAGAGGGGTCTCATGAACACTGAAGCTTTCTTT. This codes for CSVERGLMNTEAFF.

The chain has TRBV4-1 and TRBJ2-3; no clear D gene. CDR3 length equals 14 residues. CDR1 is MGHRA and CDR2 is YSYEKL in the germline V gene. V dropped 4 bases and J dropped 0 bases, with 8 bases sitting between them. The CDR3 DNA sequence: TGCGCCAGCAGCCTTTGGGTAAGCACAGATACGCAGTATTTT. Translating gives CASSLWVSTDTQYF.

CDR3 bases: TGCAGCGTCGACCCCGGAGAGACCCAGTACTTC. This sequence encodes CSVDPGETQYF. The chain combines TRBV29-1 with TRBJ2-5; the D is unclear. CDR1 is SQVTM and CDR2 is ANQGSEA in the germline V gene. The CDR3 is 11 residues long. Trimming took off 6 bases at V and 4 bases at J, with 9 bases between the two ends.

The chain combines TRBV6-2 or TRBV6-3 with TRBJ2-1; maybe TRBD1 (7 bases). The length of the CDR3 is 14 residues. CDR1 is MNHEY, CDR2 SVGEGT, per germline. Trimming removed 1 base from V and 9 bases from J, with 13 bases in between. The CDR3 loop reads CASSYLEGAVEQFF. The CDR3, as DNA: TGTGCCAGCAGTTACTTGGAGGGGGCAGTTGAGCAGTTCTTC.

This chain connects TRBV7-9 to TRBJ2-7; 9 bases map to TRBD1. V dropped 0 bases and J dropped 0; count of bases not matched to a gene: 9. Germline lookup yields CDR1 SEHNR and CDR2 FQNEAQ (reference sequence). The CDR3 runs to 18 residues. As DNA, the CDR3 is TGTGCCAGCAGCTTAGCAATCCGGGACAGGGAGGCCTCCTACGAGCAGTACTTC. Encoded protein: CASSLAIRDREASYEQYF.

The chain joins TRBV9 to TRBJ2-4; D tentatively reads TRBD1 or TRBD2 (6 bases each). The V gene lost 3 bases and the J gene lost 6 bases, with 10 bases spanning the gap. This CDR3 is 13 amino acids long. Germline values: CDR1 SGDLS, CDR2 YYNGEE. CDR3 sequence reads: CASSGGAPNIQYF. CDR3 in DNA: TGTGCCAGCAGCGGGGGGGCGCCAAACATTCAGTACTTC.

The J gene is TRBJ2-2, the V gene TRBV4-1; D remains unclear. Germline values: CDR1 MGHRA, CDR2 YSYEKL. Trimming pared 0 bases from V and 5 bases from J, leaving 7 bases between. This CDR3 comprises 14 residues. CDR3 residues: CASSQERRTGELFF. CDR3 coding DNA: TGCGCCAGCAGCCAAGAAAGGCGGACCGGGGAGCTGTTTTTT.

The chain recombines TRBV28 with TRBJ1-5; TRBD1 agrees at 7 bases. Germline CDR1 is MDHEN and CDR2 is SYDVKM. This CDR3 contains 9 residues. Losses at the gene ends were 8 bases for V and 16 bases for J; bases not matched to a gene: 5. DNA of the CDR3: TGTGCCAGCGGGGACAGAGGACATTTT. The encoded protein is CASGDRGHF.

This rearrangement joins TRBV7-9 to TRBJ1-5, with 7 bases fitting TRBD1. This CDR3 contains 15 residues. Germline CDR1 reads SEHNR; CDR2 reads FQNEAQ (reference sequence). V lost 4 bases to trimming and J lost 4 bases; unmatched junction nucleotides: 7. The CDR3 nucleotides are TGTGCCAGCAGCTCCGGGACGACAGGGAATCAGCCCCAGCATTTT. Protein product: CASSSGTTGNQPQHF.

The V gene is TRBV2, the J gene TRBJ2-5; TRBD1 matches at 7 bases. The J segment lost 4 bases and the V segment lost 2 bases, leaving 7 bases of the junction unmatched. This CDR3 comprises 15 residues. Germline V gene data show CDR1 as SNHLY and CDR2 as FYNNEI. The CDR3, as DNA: TGTGCCAGCAGTGAAAGGGACAGTTCAAGAGAGACCCAGTACTTC. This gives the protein CASSERDSSRETQYF.

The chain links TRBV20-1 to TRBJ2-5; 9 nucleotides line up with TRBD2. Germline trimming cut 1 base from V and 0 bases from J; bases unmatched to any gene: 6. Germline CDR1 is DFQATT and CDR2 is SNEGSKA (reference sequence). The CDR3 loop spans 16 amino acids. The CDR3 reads CSARGLAGRYQETQYF. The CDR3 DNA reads TGCAGTGCTAGAGGGCTAGCGGGGAGGTACCAAGAGACCCAGTACTTC.

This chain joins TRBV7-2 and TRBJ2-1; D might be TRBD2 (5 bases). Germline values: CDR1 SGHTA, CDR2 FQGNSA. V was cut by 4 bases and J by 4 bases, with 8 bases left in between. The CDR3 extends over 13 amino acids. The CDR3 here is CASSYQRYNEQFF. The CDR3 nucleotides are TGTGCCAGCAGCTATCAGCGGTACAATGAGCAGTTCTTC.

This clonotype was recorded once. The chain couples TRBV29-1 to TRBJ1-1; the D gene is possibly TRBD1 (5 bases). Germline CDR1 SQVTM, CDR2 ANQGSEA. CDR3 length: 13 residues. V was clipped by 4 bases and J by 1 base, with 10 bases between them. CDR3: CSVGGPKNTEAFF. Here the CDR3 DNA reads TGCAGCGTTGGGGGACCGAAGAACACTGAAGCTTTCTTT.

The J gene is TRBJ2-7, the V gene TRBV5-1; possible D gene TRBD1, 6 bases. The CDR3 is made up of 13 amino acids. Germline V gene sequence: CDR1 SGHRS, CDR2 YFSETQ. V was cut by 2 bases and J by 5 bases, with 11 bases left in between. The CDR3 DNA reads TGCGCCAGCAGCTTCCGCAACAGGGACGAGCAGTACTTC. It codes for CASSFRNRDEQYF.

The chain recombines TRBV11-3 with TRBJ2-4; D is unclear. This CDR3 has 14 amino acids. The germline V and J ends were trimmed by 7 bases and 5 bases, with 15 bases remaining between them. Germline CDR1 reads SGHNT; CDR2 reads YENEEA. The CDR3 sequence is CASMGQRQENIQYF. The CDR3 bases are TGTGCCAGCATGGGCCAGAGACAAGAAAACATTCAGTACTTC.

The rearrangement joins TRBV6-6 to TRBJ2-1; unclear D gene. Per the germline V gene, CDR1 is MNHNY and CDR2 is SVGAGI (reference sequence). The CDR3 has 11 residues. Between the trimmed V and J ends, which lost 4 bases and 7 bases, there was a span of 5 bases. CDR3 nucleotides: TGTGCCAGCAGTTCGATGAATGAGCAGTTCTTC. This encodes CASSSMNEQFF.

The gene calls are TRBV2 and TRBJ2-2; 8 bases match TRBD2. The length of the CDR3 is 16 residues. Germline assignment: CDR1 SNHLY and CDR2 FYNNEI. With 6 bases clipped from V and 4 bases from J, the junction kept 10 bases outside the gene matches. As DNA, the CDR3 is TGTGCCAGCAGAGGGGCGACTAGCGCGGGCACCGGGGAGCTGTTTTTT. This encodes CASRGATSAGTGELFF.

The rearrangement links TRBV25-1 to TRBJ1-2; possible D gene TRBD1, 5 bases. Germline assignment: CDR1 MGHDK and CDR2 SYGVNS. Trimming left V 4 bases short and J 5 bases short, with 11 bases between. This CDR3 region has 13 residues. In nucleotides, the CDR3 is TGTGCCAGCAGTGGTGGGGCGCGGTATGGCTACACCTTC. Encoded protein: CASSGGARYGYTF.

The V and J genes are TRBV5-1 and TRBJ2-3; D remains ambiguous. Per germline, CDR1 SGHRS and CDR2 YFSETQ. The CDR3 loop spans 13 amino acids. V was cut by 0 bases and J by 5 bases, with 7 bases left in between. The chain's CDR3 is CASSLVLGDTQYF. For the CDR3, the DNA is TGCGCCAGCAGCTTGGTCCTAGGAGATACGCAGTATTTT.

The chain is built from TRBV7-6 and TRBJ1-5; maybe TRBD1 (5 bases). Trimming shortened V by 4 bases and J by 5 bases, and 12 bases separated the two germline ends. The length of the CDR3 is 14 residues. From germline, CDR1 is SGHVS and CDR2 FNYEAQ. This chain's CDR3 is CASSSPGADQPQHF. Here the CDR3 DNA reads TGTGCCAGCAGCTCCCCCGGGGCAGATCAGCCCCAGCATTTT.